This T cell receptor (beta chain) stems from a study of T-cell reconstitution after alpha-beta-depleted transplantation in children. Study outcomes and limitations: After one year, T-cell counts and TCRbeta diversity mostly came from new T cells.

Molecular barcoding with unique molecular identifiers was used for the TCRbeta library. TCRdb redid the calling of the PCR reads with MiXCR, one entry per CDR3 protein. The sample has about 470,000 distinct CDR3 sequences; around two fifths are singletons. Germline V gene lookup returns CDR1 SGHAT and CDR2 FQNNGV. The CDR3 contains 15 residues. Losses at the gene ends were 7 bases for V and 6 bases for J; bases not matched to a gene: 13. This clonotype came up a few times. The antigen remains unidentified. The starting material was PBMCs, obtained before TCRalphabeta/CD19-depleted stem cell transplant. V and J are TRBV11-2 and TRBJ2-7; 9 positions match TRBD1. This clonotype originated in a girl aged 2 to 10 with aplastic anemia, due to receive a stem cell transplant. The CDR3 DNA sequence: TGTGCCAGCACCCTGAAACCGGGACAGGGTGGCGAGCAGTACTTC. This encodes CASTLKPGQGGEQYF.